The T cell receptor (beta chain) under discussion was sequenced for a study of blood T cell repertoires in COVID-19. The method was immunoSEQ multiplex PCR; TCRdb's version includes in-frame clones alone and lacks a portion of them. The data hold just over 250,000 clones, with more than 85% observed a single time. Deletions cut 5 bases from V and 7 bases from J, with 12 bases between. Germline V gene data show CDR1 as MNHNY and CDR2 as SVGAGI (reference sequence). CDR3 size: 13 residues. The source of this sequence is a person aged 18-30 years with COVID-19, enrolled during active disease. Sequencing used peripheral blood. The chain uses TRBV6-6 and TRBJ1-5, with D possibly matching TRBD1 (6 bases). CDR3 in DNA: TGTGCCAGCAGTCCGAGGACAGAACAGCCCCAGCATTTT. This encodes CASSPRTEQPQHF.